The present T cell receptor beta chain was sequenced within a study of blood T cell repertoires in COVID-19. On the study more broadly: Sources were T cells, B-cell-depleted T cells, or PBMCs; the material itself was cDNA or gDNA.

The germline V gene encodes CDR1 SGHAT and CDR2 FQNNGV. The CDR3 covers 14 residues. Trimming removed 1 base at V and 0 bases at J, with 4 bases between. Per the authors' pipeline: It was from reference gene primer amplification that nucleated cell counts were estimated. Clones were sequenced by immunoSEQ multiplex PCR, and TCRdb holds only the in-frame ones, with some missing. V and J calls plus clone size are reproduced from that table; the DNA served to infer D and trimming. The sample lists 200,000 to 250,000 clones; approximately 84% were seen once. The origin of this receptor is a woman aged 60-70 years with acute or convalescent COVID-19. J is TRBJ2-1 and V is TRBV11-2; no clear D gene. The sequencing sample was made of peripheral blood. CDR3 in DNA: TGTGCCAGCAGCTTAGCCAGCTCCTACAATGAGCAGTTCTTC. It translates to CASSLASSYNEQFF.